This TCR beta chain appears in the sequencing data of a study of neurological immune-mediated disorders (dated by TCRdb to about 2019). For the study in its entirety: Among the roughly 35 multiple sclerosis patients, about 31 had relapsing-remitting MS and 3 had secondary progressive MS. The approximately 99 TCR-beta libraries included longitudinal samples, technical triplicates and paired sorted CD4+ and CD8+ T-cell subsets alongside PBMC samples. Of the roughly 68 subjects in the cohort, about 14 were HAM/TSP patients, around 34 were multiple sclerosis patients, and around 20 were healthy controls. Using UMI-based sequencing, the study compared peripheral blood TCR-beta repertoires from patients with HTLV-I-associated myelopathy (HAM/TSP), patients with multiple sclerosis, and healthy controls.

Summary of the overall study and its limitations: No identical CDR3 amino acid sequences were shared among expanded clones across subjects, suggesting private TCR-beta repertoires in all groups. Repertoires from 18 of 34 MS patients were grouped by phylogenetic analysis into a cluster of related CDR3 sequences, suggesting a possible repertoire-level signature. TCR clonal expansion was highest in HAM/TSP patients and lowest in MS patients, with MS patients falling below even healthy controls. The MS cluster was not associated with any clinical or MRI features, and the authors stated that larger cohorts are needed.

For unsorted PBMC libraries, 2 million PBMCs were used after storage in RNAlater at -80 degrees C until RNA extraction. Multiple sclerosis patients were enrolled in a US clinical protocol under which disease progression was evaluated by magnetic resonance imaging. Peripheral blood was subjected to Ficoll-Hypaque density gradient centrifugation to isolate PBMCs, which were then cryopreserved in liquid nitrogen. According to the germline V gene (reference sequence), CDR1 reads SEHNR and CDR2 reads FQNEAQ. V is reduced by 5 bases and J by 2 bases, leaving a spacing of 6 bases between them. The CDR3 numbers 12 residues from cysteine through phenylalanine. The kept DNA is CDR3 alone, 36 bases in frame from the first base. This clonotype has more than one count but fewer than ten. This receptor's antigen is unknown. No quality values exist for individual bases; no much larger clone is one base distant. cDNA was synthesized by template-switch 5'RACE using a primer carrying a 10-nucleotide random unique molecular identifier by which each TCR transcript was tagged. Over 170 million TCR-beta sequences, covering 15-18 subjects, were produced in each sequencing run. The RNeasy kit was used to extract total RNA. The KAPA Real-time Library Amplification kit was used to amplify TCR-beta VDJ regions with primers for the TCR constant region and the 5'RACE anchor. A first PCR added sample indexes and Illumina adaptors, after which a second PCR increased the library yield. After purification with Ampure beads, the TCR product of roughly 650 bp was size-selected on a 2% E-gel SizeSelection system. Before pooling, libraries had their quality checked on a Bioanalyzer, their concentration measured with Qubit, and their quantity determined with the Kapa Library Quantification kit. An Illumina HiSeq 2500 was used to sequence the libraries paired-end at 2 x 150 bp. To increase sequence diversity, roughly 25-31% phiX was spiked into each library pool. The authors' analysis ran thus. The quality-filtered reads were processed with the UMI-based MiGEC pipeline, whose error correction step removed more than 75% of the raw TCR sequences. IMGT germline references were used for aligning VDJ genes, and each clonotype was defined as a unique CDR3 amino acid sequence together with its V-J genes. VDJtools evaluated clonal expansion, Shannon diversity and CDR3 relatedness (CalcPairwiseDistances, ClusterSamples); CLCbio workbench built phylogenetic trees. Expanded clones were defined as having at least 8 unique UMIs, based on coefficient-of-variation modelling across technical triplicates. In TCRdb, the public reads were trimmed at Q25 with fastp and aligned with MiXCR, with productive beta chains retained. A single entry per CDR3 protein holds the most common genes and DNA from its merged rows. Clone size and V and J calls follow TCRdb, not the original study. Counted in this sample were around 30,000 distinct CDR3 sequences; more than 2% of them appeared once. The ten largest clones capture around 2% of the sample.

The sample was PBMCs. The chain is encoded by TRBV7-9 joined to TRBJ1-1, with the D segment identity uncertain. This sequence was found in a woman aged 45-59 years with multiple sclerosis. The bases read TGTGCCAGCAGCCCGTTAAACACTGAAGCTTTCTTT. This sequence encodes CASSPLNTEAFF.